This T cell receptor (beta chain) was identified in a study of regulatory T cells in long-lasting Graves disease. Whole-study results and caveats: Exclusively peripheral blood, rather than thyroid tissue, was studied.

As to time point: persistent/refractory GD, antithyroid drugs over 5 years with positive TRAb. Extracted RNA from PBMCs served as the source of the TCR library. Library construction for TCR beta used iRepertoire HTBI primers and Arm-PCR of CDR3 regions. Original handling: Throughout the samples, researchers identified 62 TRBV and roughly 14 TRBJ segments. Using its own MiXCR run on the multiplex PCR reads, TCRdb lists one record per CDR3 protein. The V and J calls here are based on TCRdb, not the publication. The table lists around 400,000 distinct CDR3 sequences, 23% of them singletons. Remarks on this clonotype: The antigen remains unidentified.

CDR3 length equals 14 residues. The V and J ends lost 4 bases and 3 bases respectively, with 12 bases between them. CDR1 is MNHEY and CDR2 is SVGAGI in the germline V gene. This clonotype was sampled from a woman aged 35 to 49 with Graves disease. The genes are TRBV6-5 and TRBJ1-1; no clear D. This specimen was peripheral blood mononuclear cells (PBMCs), taken when the disease was refractory, from a patient treated with antithyroid drugs. DNA of the CDR3: TGTGCCAGCAGTTCCAACGCCGGTGACACTGAAGCTTTCTTT. Amino acids: CASSSNAGDTEAFF.